The TCR beta chain described here comes from a study of blood T cell repertoires in COVID-19. At the level of the study: From the United States, Italy and Spain came samples of acute and convalescent COVID-19. Sources were T cells, B-cell-depleted T cells, or PBMCs; the material itself was cDNA or gDNA.

Enrollees, about 18 to 100 years old, lived in 24 US areas. The study assigned cohorts using participant-reported clinical history. TCRdb's copy holds only in-frame clones and misses some; the assay was immunoSEQ multiplex PCR. The sample has some 130,000 clones, 70% to 90% seen once. CDR1 and CDR2 from the germline V gene are SNHLY and FYNNEI. Trimming pared 6 bases from V and 3 bases from J, leaving 14 bases between. The CDR3 extends over 15 amino acids. This chain connects TRBV2 to TRBJ1-4, with a weak D call TRBD1 (5 bases). The sequence was collected from a woman aged 45-59 years who had recovered from COVID-19. The sequenced material came from PBMCs or T cells enriched from blood (not recorded which). The CDR3 DNA reads TGTGCCAGCAGACCAAGCGGGGGTGCTAATGAAAAACTGTTTTTT. Its protein product is CASRPSGGANEKLFF.